This T cell receptor (beta chain) was profiled in a study of PD-1 blockade in mismatch repair-deficient tumors. Study-wide context: Enrolled about 2013-2016, patients had progressing, pretreated mismatch repair-deficient cancers of about a dozen types. Study conclusions and caveats: Tumor-resident clones, often absent from pretreatment blood, expanded after pembrolizumab and then contracted.

PCR or immunohistochemistry showed mismatch repair deficiency in every enrolled patient. Only one count was recorded for this clone. Its specificity is not known. Assay used: immunoSEQ multiplex PCR; TCRdb lists only in-frame clones, some missing. The sample carries approximately 110,000 clones, around three quarters recorded once. Germline V gene sequence: CDR1 SGHAT, CDR2 FQNNGV. The CDR3 loop spans 12 amino acids. The ends were cut back, 2 bases at V and 3 bases at J, with 5 bases in the middle. The sequence derives from an adult with mismatch repair-deficient cancer. The chain has TRBV11-2 and TRBJ2-7; D remains unclear. This sample comprised peripheral blood, obtained 60 weeks after starting pembrolizumab. The DNA of the CDR3 is TGTGCCAGCAGCTTAAGTGACTACGAGCAGTACTTC. The encoded protein is CASSLSDYEQYF.